One and the same sample provided the 19 T cell receptor beta chains below, sequenced in a study of blood T cell repertoires in COVID-19 (dated by TCRdb to 2019 to 2021). The library was prepared using the immunoSEQ multiplex PCR assay. TCRdb stores this immuneACCESS table with in-frame sequences only. Part of the clones is absent; in the studies checked, under half of the shortfall reflects unresolved V genes, and no reason is known for the rest. The sample contains approximately 230,000 clones, roughly four fifths of them found a single time. The ten most abundant clones make up over 14% of the sample. The sample comprised PBMCs or T cells enriched from blood (not recorded which). These receptors were taken from a man aged 40-49 years who had recovered from COVID-19.

CDR3 in DNA: TGTGCCAGCGCGAAGGGGGAGTATGGGGAGCTGTTTTTT. This translates into CASAKGEYGELFF. This chain links TRBV6-5 with TRBJ2-2; D possibly corresponds to TRBD1 (6 bases). V was cut by 8 bases and J by 8 bases, with 15 bases left in between. This CDR3 region has 13 residues. CDR1 is MNHEY, CDR2 SVGAGI, per germline.

V is TRBV30 and J is TRBJ2-4, with a weak D call TRBD2 (5 bases). CDR1 and CDR2 (germline): GTSNPN, SVGIG (reference sequence). The CDR3 totals 15 residues. With 0 bases removed from V and 5 bases from J, the gap between germline ends came to 14 bases. Here the CDR3 DNA reads TGTGCCTGGAGTGTACTTCGGGGTTCTCAAAACATTCAGTACTTC. Translating gives CAWSVLRGSQNIQYF.

This rearrangement joins TRBV7-8 to TRBJ1-3, with 8 bases lining up with TRBD1. Unmatched junction bases numbered 10, after V lost 4 bases and J lost 2 bases. CDR3 length: 17 amino acids. CDR1 and CDR2 from the germline V gene are SGHVS and FQNEAQ. This CDR3 is CASSSWTGQGAGNTIYF. The CDR3 DNA is TGTGCCAGCAGCTCCTGGACAGGGCAGGGCGCTGGAAACACCATATATTTT.

The chain links TRBV28 to TRBJ2-3, with TRBD1 identical over 10 bases. Germline V lookup: CDR1 MDHEN, CDR2 SYDVKM. Trimming removed 8 bases from V and 5 bases from J; junction bases left unmatched: 1. This CDR3 region has 12 residues. The CDR3 DNA is TGTGCCAGCGGACAGGGGGAAGATACGCAGTATTTT. Protein product: CASGQGEDTQYF. The full variable domain, with the rest looked up from reference TRBV28 and TRBJ2-3, is DVKVTQSSRYLVKRTGEKVFLECVQDMDHENMFWYRQDPGLGLRLIYFSYDVKMKEKGDIPEGYSVSREKKERFSLILESASTNQTSMYLCASGQGEDTQYFGPGTRLTVL.

The rearrangement uses TRBV19 and TRBJ1-6; D possibly corresponds to TRBD1 (6 bases). Germline V gene data show CDR1 as LNHDA and CDR2 as SQIVND (reference sequence). Trimming pared 5 bases from V and 8 bases from J, leaving 10 bases between. This CDR3 spans 13 amino acids. For the CDR3, the DNA is TGTGCCAGTAGTGCGGGGGCGGATTCACCCCTCCACTTT. It is translated as CASSAGADSPLHF.

The chain employs TRBV19 and TRBJ1-5, with 8 positions matching TRBD1. The length of the CDR3 is 20 residues. Trimming at V came to 7 bases and at J to 6 bases, leaving 26 bases not matched to a gene. Germline CDR1 and CDR2: LNHDA and SQIVND (reference sequence). The CDR3 bases are TGTGCCAGTAAGTTGTACGGGACAGGTGATTCGCGGGCGTCAGGTCAGCCCCAGCATTTT. As protein: CASKLYGTGDSRASGQPQHF.

The chain employs TRBV6-2 or TRBV6-3 and TRBJ2-7, with D uncertain. Germline loops: CDR1 MNHEY, CDR2 SVGEGT. The CDR3 covers 14 residues. Trimming took off 5 bases at V and 1 base at J, with 12 bases between the two ends. The CDR3 sequence: CASSKSDFSYEQYF. CDR3 nucleotides: TGTGCCAGCAGTAAATCAGATTTTTCCTACGAGCAGTACTTC.

The V and J genes are TRBV5-1 and TRBJ2-5; maybe TRBD2 (5 bases). Germline lookup yields CDR1 SGHRS and CDR2 YFSETQ. Trimming pared 3 bases from V and 4 bases from J, leaving 10 bases between. The CDR3 is made up of 13 amino acids. CDR3 sequence: CASSWEISETQYF. DNA for the CDR3: TGCGCCAGCAGCTGGGAGATTTCAGAGACCCAGTACTTC.

V usage is TRBV18 and J usage is TRBJ2-3, with 13 bases aligning to TRBD2. This CDR3 is built from 19 residues. The germline CDR1 and CDR2 sequences are KGHSH and LQKENI. After removal of 3 bases from V and 6 bases from J, the junction contained 15 bases not matched to a gene. The CDR3 here is CASSPSGGLGTSGIDTQYF. DNA for the CDR3: TGTGCCAGCTCACCCTCAGGGGGACTTGGGACTAGCGGGATTGATACGCAGTATTTT.

The chain combines TRBV4-3 with TRBJ1-5; possibly TRBD1 for D (6 bases). The length of the CDR3 is 14 residues. V was clipped by 2 bases and J by 8 bases, with 13 bases between them. Germline CDR1 is LGHNA and CDR2 is YSLEER. The CDR3 region is CASSQYEGEKPQHF. The CDR3 bases are TGCGCCAGCAGCCAATATGAGGGGGAGAAGCCCCAGCATTTT.

The genes are TRBV3-1 (or the pseudogene TRBV3-2) and TRBJ1-6; D is ambiguous. Germline CDR1 and CDR2: LGHDT and YNNKEL (reference sequence). The CDR3 spans 15 residues. Trimming left V 1 base short and J 6 bases short, with 10 bases between. In nucleotides, the CDR3 is TGTGCCAGCAGCCAAGCCCGACTCCTTAATTCACCCCTCCACTTT. Protein sequence: CASSQARLLNSPLHF.

The rearrangement links TRBV19 to TRBJ2-1, with TRBD2 matching over 10 bases. This CDR3 region has 15 residues. Trimming at V came to 5 bases and at J to 4 bases, leaving 5 bases not matched to a gene. The V gene's germline CDR1 is LNHDA and CDR2 SQIVND (reference sequence). Here the CDR3 reads CASSRTSGSYNEQFF. Written as DNA, the CDR3 is TGTGCCAGTAGTCGGACTAGCGGAAGTTACAATGAGCAGTTCTTC.

By proportion, this clone is medium-sized. The CDR3 loop is CASSLMATDTQYF. CDR3 in DNA: TGTGCCAGCAGCTTAATGGCCACAGATACGCAGTATTTT. The genes are TRBV7-3 and TRBJ2-3; D uncertain. This CDR3 comprises 13 residues. V gave up 1 base and J gave up 2 bases, with 4 bases separating them. The germline gives CDR1 SGHTA, CDR2 FQGTGA.

The CDR3 nucleotides read TGCGCCAGCAGCTCCCAACAGGGGGAAAAACTGTTTTTT. As protein: CASSSQQGEKLFF. The rearrangement links TRBV5-1 to TRBJ1-4; 7 nucleotides agree with TRBD1. CDR3 length equals 13 residues. In germline, CDR1 is SGHRS, CDR2 YFSETQ. The trim removed 3 bases at V and 8 bases at J, leaving 4 bases unmatched.

The table lists this clone with many counts. V usage is TRBV4-2 and J usage is TRBJ2-1, with D tentatively TRBD2 (5 bases). CDR1 and CDR2 from the germline V gene are LGHNA and YNFKEQ. Trimming cost V 0 bases and J 6 bases, with 12 bases left between them. The CDR3 totals 15 residues. CDR3 in DNA: TGTGCCAGCAGCCAAGAGCCGGGGTTGCGCAATGAGCAGTTCTTC. Protein product: CASSQEPGLRNEQFF.

CDR3 DNA sequence: TGTGCCAGCAGAGGAGACAGGGTCAAATCGGATGGCTACACCTTC. It yields the protein CASRGDRVKSDGYTF. The rearrangement joins TRBV28 to TRBJ1-2; 7 nucleotides line up with TRBD1. The CDR3 runs to 15 residues. Trimming at V came to 6 bases and at J to 6 bases, leaving 13 bases not matched to a gene. Germline V gives CDR1 MDHEN, CDR2 SYDVKM.

This chain connects TRBV2 to TRBJ2-3, with TRBD1 identical over 9 bases. Germline V gene lookup returns CDR1 SNHLY and CDR2 FYNNEI. This CDR3 is built from 15 residues. With 6 bases clipped from V and 7 bases from J, the junction kept 11 bases outside the gene matches. CDR3 sequence reads: CASRRPGQGTYTQYF. The CDR3 DNA reads as TGTGCCAGCAGACGACCGGGACAGGGTACATATACGCAGTATTTT.

This clone was recorded once. The V gene is TRBV7-3, the J gene TRBJ2-1; TRBD2 matches 15 bases. This CDR3 spans 17 amino acids. V gave up 0 bases and J gave up 7 bases; unmatched junction bases: 4. CDR1 SGHTA and CDR2 FQGTGA come from the germline V gene. The CDR3 is CASSLTYGTSGRNEQFF. CDR3 sequence (DNA): TGTGCCAGCAGCTTAACATACGGGACTAGCGGGAGGAATGAGCAGTTCTTC. Full variable domain (missing parts from reference TRBV7-3 and TRBJ2-1): GAGVSQTPSNKVTEKGKYVELRCDPISGHTALYWYRQSLGQGPEFLIYFQGTGAADDSGLPNDRFFAVRPEGSVSTLKIQRTERGDSAVYLCASSLTYGTSGRNEQFFGPGTRLTVL.

The rearrangement uses TRBV7-9 and TRBJ2-1; D possibly corresponds to TRBD2 (6 bases). The CDR3 runs 18 residues. Germline assignment: CDR1 SEHNR and CDR2 FQNEAQ (reference sequence). Trimming removed 5 bases from V and 0 bases from J, with 20 bases in between. The CDR3 loop reads CASSRPKFLAISYNEQFF. DNA of the CDR3: TGTGCCAGCAGCCGTCCTAAGTTTCTAGCGATCTCCTACAATGAGCAGTTCTTC. Using reference TRBV7-9 and TRBJ2-1 for the parts outside the CDR3, the full variable domain is DTGVSQNPRHKITKRGQNVTFRCDPISEHNRLYWYRQTLGQGPEFLTYFQNEAQLEKSRLLSDRFSAERPKGSFSTLEIQRTEQGDSAMYLCASSRPKFLAISYNEQFFGPGTRLTVL.